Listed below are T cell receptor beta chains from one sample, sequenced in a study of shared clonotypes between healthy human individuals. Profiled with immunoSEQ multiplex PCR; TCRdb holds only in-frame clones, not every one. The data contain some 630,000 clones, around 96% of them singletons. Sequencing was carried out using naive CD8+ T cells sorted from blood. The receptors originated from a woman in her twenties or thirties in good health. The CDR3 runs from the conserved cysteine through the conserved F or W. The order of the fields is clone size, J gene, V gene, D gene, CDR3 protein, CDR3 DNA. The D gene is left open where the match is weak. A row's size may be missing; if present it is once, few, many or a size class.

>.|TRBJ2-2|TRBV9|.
CASTWGLARPNTGELFF
TGTGCCAGCACTTGGGGGTTAGCGAGACCGAACACCGGGGAGCTGTTTTTT
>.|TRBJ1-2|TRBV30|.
CAWSGGVRDDYGYTF
TGTGCCTGGAGTGGCGGGGTCAGGGACGACTATGGCTACACCTTC
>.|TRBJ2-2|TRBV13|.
CASSSPAEQGITGELFF
TGTGCCAGCAGCTCTCCGGCTGAACAGGGAATCACCGGGGAGCTGTTTTTT
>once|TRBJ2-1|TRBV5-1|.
CASSPDWSSYNEQFF
TGCGCCAGCAGCCCCGACTGGAGCTCCTACAATGAGCAGTTCTTC
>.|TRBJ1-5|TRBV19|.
CASNHYEGSNQPQHF
TGTGCCAGTAACCATTACGAGGGCAGCAATCAGCCCCAGCATTTT
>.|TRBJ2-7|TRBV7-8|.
CASAETYEQYF
TGTGCCAGCGCGGAGACCTACGAGCAGTACTTC
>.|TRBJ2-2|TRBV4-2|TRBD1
CASSQPLTGVGRANTGELFF
TGTGCCAGCAGCCAACCCCTGACAGGGGTAGGGCGCGCGAACACCGGGGAGCTGTTTTTT
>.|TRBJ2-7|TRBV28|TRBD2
CASSLWASGQYEQYF
TGTGCCAGCAGTTTATGGGCTAGCGGGCAATACGAGCAGTACTTC
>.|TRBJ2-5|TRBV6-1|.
CAGQGQETQYF
TGTGCCGGCCAGGGACAAGAGACCCAGTACTTC
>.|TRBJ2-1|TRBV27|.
CASSLWGRGNNEQFF
TGTGCCAGCAGTTTATGGGGGCGGGGTAACAATGAGCAGTTCTTC
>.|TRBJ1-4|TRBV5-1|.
CASSLGGRRQLFF
TGCGCCAGCAGCTTGGGGGGTCGAAGACAGTTGTTTTTT
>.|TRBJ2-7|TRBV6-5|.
CASSSPYEQYF
TGTGCCAGCAGTTCCCCCTACGAGCAGTACTTC
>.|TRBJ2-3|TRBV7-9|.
CASSSGGHSTDTQYF
TGTGCCAGCAGCTCAGGGGGGCATAGCACAGATACGCAGTATTTT
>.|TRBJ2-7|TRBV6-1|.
CASSEMASWSYEQYF
TGTGCCAGCAGTGAAATGGCTAGCTGGTCCTACGAGCAGTACTTC
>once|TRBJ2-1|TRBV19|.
CASSISRHSSYNEQFF
TGTGCCAGTAGTATAAGTCGGCACAGCTCCTACAATGAGCAGTTCTTC
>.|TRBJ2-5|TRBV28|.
CASSRALQETQYF
TGTGCCAGCAGTAGGGCCCTTCAAGAGACCCAGTACTTC
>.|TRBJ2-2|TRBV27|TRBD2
CASSPGTSGNGELFF
TGTGCCAGCAGCCCCGGGACTAGCGGGAACGGGGAGCTGTTTTTT
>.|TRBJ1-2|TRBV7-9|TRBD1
CASSLAGGVLDGYTF
TGTGCCAGCAGCTTAGCAGGGGGCGTTTTAGATGGCTACACCTTC
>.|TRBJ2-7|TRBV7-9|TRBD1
CASSPDRGKYEQYF
TGTGCCAGCAGCCCGGACAGGGGGAAATACGAGCAGTACTTC
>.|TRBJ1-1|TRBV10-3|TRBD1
CAISASDRAEAFF
TGTGCCATCAGCGCATCGGACAGGGCTGAAGCTTTCTTT
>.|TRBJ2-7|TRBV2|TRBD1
CAASVGQGLSEQYF
TGTGCGGCCTCGGTGGGACAGGGCCTTTCTGAGCAGTACTTC
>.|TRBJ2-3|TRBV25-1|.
CASSDVHGALTDTQYF
TGTGCCAGCAGTGACGTACACGGAGCGCTCACAGATACGCAGTATTTT
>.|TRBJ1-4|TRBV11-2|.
CASSPPGQANEKLFF
TGTGCCAGCAGCCCCCCGGGACAAGCTAATGAAAAACTGTTTTTT
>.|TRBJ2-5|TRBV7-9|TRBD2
CASSSLLVLAGEGGETQYF
TGTGCCAGCAGCTCACTCCTGGTACTAGCGGGAGAGGGTGGGGAGACCCAGTACTTC
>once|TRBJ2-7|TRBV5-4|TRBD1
CASSPRDRSYEQYF
TGTGCCAGCAGCCCCCGGGACAGGTCCTACGAGCAGTACTTC
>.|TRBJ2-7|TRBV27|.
CASKGGTGYEQYF
TGTGCCAGCAAGGGGGGAACGGGCTACGAGCAGTACTTC
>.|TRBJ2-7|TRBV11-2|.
CASSLEQVVTYEQYF
TGTGCCAGCAGCTTAGAACAGGTCGTTACCTACGAGCAGTACTTC
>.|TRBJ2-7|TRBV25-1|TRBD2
CASSEGAGVGYEQYF
TGTGCCAGCAGTGAGGGAGCGGGAGTTGGATACGAGCAGTACTTC
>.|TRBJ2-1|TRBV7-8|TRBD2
CASSLGTGTSGRAGLEQFF
TGTGCCAGCAGCTTAGGGACCGGGACTAGCGGGAGGGCCGGGCTTGAGCAGTTCTTC
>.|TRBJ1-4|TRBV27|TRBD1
CASSQRDSNEKLFF
TGTGCCAGCAGTCAAAGGGACAGTAATGAAAAACTGTTTTTT
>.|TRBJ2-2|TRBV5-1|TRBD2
CASSLNGGTIGELFF
TGCGCCAGCAGCTTGAACGGGGGGACGATCGGGGAGCTGTTTTTT
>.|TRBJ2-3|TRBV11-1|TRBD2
CASSLARGSGRADTQYF
TGTGCCAGCAGCTTAGCGCGGGGTAGCGGGAGAGCAGATACGCAGTATTTT
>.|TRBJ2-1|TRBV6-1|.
CASSGPSTVYNEQFF
TGTGCCAGCAGTGGGCCCAGTACCGTCTACAATGAGCAGTTCTTC
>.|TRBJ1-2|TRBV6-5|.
CASRKGPGGYTF
TGTGCCAGCAGGAAAGGCCCGGGTGGCTACACCTTC
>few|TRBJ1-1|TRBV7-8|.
CASSPLEF
TGTGCCAGCAGCCCCTTAGAGTTT
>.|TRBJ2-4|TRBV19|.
CASSRRETLLAKNIQYF
TGTGCCAGTAGCAGGCGGGAAACACTCTTAGCCAAAAACATTCAGTACTTC
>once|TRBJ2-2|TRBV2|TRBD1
CASSSRGRVGELFF
TGTGCCAGCAGTAGTAGGGGGCGAGTCGGGGAGCTGTTTTTT
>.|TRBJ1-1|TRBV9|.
CASSVGGAEAFF
TGTGCCAGCAGCGTGGGGGGAGCTGAAGCTTTCTTT
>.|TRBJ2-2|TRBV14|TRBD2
CASSPTSGRSGYTGELFF
TGTGCCAGCAGCCCGACTAGCGGGAGGTCTGGGTACACCGGGGAGCTGTTTTTT
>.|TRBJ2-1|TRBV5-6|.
CASSLGGPAYNEQFF
TGTGCCAGCAGCTTGGGTGGACCTGCCTACAATGAGCAGTTCTTC
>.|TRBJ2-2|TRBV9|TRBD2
CASSGPTSGSGELFF
TGTGCCAGCAGCGGACCGACTAGCGGGAGTGGGGAGCTGTTTTTT
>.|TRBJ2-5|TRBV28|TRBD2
CASNLAGVRETQYF
TGTGCCAGCAACCTAGCGGGAGTACGCGAGACCCAGTACTTC
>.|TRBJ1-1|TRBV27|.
CASSLIGTHTEAFF
TGTGCCAGCAGTTTAATAGGGACCCACACTGAAGCTTTCTTT
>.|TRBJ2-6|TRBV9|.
CASSVGTSSGANVLTF
TGTGCCAGCAGCGTGGGTACGAGCTCTGGGGCCAACGTCCTGACTTTC
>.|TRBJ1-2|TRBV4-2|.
CASSPEDSPDDGYTF
TGTGCCAGCAGCCCAGAGGACAGCCCAGATGATGGCTACACCTTC
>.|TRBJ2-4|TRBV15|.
CATSRDKGLGVGIQYF
TGTGCCACCAGCAGAGATAAAGGGTTAGGGGTAGGCATTCAGTACTTC
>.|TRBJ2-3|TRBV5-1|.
CASTTRGGGADTQYF
TGCGCCAGTACCACTAGGGGAGGAGGGGCAGATACGCAGTATTTT
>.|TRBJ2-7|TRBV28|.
CASSFLWRWAEQYF
TGTGCCAGCAGTTTCCTGTGGAGGTGGGCCGAGCAGTACTTC
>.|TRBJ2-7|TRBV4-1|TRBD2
CASSHFEWGGVENEQYF
TGCGCCAGCAGCCATTTCGAATGGGGGGGAGTAGAGAACGAGCAGTACTTC
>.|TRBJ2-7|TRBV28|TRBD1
CATQRTGSYEQYF
TGTGCCACGCAGCGGACAGGCTCCTACGAGCAGTACTTC
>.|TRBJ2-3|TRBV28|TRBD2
CASYTRRASGSRADTQYF
TGTGCCAGCTATACCCGGCGGGCTAGCGGGAGTAGGGCAGATACGCAGTATTTT
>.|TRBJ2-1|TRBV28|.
CASSPRRSGRNEQFF
TGTGCCAGCAGTCCCCGGAGATCAGGCCGCAATGAGCAGTTCTTC